This TCR beta chain was identified during a study of vaccination and CD4 T cells after COVID-19. Cultured CD4+ T cells had their DNA profiled by the Oncomine TCR Beta short-read assay. Investigators obtained genomic DNA by extraction from cultured CD4+ T cells. TCRdb called the PCR reads again in MiXCR, with one record for every CDR3 protein. The sample yields 11,000 or so distinct CDR3 sequences, almost 40% seen once. This sample's treatment: roughly ten-day PBMC culture with coronavirus spike peptide pools or control peptides (ViraFEST assay). Unexposed donor CD4+ T cells predated the COVID-19 pandemic, collected 2011-2018. On this clonotype: The antigen is not known.

The V gene lost 5 bases and the J gene lost 6 bases, with 20 bases spanning the gap. This CDR3 is built from 16 residues. Germline-derived CDR1 and CDR2 are DFQATT and SNEGSKA (reference sequence). The clonotype was recovered from a human donor in good health. Sample: CD4+ T cells from blood, cultured in vitro. The V call is TRBV20-1, the J call TRBJ1-6; D might be TRBD1 (5 bases). The CDR3 spells CSAGDPQGLSNSPLHF. The DNA of the CDR3 is TGCAGTGCTGGGGATCCTCAGGGCCTGAGTAATTCACCCCTCCACTTT.